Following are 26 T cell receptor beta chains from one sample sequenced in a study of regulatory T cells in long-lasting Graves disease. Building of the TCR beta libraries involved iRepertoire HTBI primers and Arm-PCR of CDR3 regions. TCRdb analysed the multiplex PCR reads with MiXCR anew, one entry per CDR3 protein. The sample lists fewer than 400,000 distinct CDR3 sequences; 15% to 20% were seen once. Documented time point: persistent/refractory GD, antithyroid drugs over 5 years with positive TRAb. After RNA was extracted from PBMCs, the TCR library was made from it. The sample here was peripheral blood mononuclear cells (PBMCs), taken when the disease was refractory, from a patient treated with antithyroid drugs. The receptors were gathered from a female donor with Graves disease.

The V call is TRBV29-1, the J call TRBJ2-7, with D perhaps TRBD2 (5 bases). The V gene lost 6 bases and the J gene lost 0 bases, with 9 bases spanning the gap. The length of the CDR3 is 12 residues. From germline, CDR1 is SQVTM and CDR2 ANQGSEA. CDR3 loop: CSVQDYSYEQYF. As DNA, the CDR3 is TGCAGCGTCCAAGACTACTCCTACGAGCAGTACTTC.

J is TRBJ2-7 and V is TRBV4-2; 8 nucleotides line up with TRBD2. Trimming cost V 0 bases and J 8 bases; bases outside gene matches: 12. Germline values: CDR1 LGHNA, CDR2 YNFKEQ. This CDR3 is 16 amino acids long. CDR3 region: CASSQDTGLAGSKQYF. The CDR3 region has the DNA TGTGCCAGCAGCCAAGATACCGGACTAGCCGGGTCTAAGCAGTACTTC.

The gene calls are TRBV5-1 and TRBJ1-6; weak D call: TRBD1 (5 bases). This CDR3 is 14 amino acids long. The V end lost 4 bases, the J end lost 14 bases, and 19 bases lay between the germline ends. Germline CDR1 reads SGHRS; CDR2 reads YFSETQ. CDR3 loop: CASSPQGALATLHF. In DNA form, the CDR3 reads TGCGCCAGCAGCCCCCAGGGAGCCCTAGCAACCCTCCACTTT.

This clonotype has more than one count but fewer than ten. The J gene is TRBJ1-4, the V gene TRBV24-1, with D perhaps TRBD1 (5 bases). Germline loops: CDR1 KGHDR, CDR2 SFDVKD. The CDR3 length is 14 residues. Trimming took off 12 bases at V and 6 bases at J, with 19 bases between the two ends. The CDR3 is CAPRVPQADEKLFF. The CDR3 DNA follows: TGTGCCCCCCGGGTACCACAGGCGGATGAAAAACTGTTTTTT.

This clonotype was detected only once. In nucleotides, the CDR3 is TGCGCCAGCAGCTTGGGGGGCCGGGGGGACACTGAAGCTTTCTTT. Protein sequence: CASSLGGRGDTEAFF. The chain has TRBV5-1 and TRBJ1-1, with D maybe TRBD1 (5 bases). Germline V lookup: CDR1 SGHRS, CDR2 YFSETQ. This CDR3 contains 15 residues. The V and J ends lost 0 bases and 3 bases respectively, with 12 bases between them. The entire variable domain, with the rest obtained from reference TRBV5-1 and TRBJ1-1, is as follows: KAGVTQTPRYLIKTRGQQVTLSCSPISGHRSVSWYQQTPGQGLQFLFEYFSETQRNKGNFPGRFSGRQFSNSRSEMNVSTLELGDSALYLCASSLGGRGDTEAFFGQGTRLTVV.

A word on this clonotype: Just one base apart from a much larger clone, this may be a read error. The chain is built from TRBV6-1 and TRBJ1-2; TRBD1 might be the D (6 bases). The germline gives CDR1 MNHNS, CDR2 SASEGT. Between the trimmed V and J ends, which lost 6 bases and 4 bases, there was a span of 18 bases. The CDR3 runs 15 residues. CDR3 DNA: TGTGCCAGCAGCCCCGACGAACAGGGCCCCTATGGCTACACCTTC. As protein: CASSPDEQGPYGYTF.

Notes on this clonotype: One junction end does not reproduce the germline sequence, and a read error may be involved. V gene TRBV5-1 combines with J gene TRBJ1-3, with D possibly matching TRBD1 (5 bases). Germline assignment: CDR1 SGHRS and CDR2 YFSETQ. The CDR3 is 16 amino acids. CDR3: CASGLGQPSSGNTIYF. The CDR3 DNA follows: TGCGCCAGCGGCTTGGGGCAGCCATCTTCTGGAAACACCATATATTTT.

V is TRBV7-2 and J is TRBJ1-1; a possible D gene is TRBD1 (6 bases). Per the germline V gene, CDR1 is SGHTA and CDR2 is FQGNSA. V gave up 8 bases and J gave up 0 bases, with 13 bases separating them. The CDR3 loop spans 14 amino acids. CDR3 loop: CASGGGGLNTEAFF. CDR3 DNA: TGTGCCAGCGGCGGGGGGGGGCTGAACACTGAAGCTTTCTTT. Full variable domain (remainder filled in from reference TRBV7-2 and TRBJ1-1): GAGVSQSPSNKVTEKGKDVELRCDPISGHTALYWYRQSLGQGLEFLIYFQGNSAPDKSGLPSDRFSAERTGGSVSTLTIQRTQQEDSAVYLCASGGGGLNTEAFFGQGTRLTVV.

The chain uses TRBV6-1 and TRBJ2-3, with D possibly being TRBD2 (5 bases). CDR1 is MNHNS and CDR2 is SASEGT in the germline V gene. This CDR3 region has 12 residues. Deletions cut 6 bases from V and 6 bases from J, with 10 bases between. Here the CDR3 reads CASRSDWDTQYF. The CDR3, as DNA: TGTGCCAGCAGATCGGACTGGGATACGCAGTATTTT.

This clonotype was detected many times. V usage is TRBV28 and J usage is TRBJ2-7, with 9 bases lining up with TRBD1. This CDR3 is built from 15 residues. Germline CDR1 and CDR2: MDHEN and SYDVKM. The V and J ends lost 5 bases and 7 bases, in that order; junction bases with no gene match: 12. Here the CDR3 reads CASSIDGTGTREQYF. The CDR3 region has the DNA TGTGCCAGCAGTATTGACGGGACAGGGACTCGGGAGCAGTACTTC. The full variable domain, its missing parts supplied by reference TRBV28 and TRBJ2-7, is DVKVTQSSRYLVKRTGEKVFLECVQDMDHENMFWYRQDPGLGLRLIYFSYDVKMKEKGDIPEGYSVSREKKERFSLILESASTNQTSMYLCASSIDGTGTREQYFGPGTRLTVT.

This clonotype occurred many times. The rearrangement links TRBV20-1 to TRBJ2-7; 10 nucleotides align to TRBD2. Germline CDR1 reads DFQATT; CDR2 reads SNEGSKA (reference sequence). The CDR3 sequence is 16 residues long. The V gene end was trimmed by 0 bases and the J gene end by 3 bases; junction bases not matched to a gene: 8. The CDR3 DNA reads TGCAGTGCTAGAGATTATTCGGGACTAGCGCACTACGAGCAGTACTTC. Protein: CSARDYSGLAHYEQYF.

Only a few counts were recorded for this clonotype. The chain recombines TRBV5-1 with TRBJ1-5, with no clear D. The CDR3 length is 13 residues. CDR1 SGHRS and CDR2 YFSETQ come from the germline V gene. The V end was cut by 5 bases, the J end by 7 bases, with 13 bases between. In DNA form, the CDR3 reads TGCGCCAGCAGTCGAAGCGGGGAACAGCCCCAGCATTTT. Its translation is CASSRSGEQPQHF. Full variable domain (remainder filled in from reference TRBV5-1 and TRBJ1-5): KAGVTQTPRYLIKTRGQQVTLSCSPISGHRSVSWYQQTPGQGLQFLFEYFSETQRNKGNFPGRFSGRQFSNSRSEMNVSTLELGDSALYLCASSRSGEQPQHFGDGTRLSIL.

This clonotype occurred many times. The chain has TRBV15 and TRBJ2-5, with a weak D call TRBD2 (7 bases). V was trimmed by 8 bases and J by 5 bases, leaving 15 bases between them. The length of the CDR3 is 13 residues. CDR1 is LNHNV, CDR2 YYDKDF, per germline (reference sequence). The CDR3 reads CATFGGPGETQYF. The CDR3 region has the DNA TGTGCCACCTTCGGGGGGCCGGGGGAGACCCAGTACTTC.

The CDR3 nucleotides read TGTGCCAGCAGCTTACTCGTCAGCACGCCCCAAGAGACCCAGTACTTC. Translation: CASSLLVSTPQETQYF. The chain employs TRBV11-2 and TRBJ2-5; D uncertain. Trimming stripped 2 bases from V and 1 base from J, with 14 bases between. CDR1 SGHAT and CDR2 FQNNGV come from the germline V gene. The CDR3 is made up of 16 amino acids. Full variable domain (remainder filled in from reference TRBV11-2 and TRBJ2-5): EAGVAQSPRYKIIEKRQSVAFWCNPISGHATLYWYQQILGQGPKLLIQFQNNGVVDDSQLPKDRFSAERLKGVDSTLKIQPAKLEDSAVYLCASSLLVSTPQETQYFGPGTRLLVL.

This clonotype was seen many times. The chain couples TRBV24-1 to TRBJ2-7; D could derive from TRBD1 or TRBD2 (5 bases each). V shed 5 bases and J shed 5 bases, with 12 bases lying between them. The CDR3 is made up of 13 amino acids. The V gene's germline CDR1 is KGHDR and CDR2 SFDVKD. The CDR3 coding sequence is TGTGCCACCAGTGGGGGGTCGATCGACGAGCAGTACTTC. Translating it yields CATSGGSIDEQYF.

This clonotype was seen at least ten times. In nucleotides, the CDR3 is TGTGCCAGCAGCTTGTCGGGGGGGCCTACCGGGGAGCTGTTTTTT. Encoded protein: CASSLSGGPTGELFF. V and J are TRBV7-8 and TRBJ2-2; TRBD2 matches at 8 bases. Germline V lookup: CDR1 SGHVS, CDR2 FQNEAQ. Trimming took 3 bases from V and 5 from J; bases not matched to a gene: 5. This CDR3 is 15 amino acids long.

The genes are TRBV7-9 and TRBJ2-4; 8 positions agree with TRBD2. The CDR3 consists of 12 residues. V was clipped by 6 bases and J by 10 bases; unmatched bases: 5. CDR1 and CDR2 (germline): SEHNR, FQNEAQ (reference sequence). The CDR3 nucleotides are TGTGCCAGCAGGTCGAGCGGGGGTATTCAGTACTTC. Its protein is CASRSSGGIQYF. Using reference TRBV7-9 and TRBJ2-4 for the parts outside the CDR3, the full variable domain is DTGVSQNPRHKITKRGQNVTFRCDPISEHNRLYWYRQTLGQGPEFLTYFQNEAQLEKSRLLSDRFSAERPKGSFSTLEIQRTEQGDSAMYLCASRSSGGIQYFGAGTRLSVL.

CDR3 residues: CASSQGLAGDSPLHF. CDR3 nucleotides: TGTGCCAGCAGCCAAGGATTGGCAGGGGATTCACCCCTCCACTTT. This chain joins TRBV4-2 and TRBJ1-6; possibly TRBD1 for D (6 bases). Germline V gene data show CDR1 as LGHNA and CDR2 as YNFKEQ. V gave up 1 base and J gave up 8 bases, with 12 bases separating them. There are 15 residues in the CDR3.

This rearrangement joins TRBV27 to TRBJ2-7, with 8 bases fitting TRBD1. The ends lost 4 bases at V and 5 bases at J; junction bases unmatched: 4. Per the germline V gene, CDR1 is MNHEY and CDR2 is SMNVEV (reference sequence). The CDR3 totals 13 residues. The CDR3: CASSSNRGNEQYF. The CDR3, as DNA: TGTGCCAGCAGTTCAAACAGGGGGAACGAGCAGTACTTC.

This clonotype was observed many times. For the CDR3, the DNA is TGTGCCAGCAGTGAAGCGAAGTCAATCACTGAAGCTTTCTTT. Its translation: CASSEAKSITEAFF. This chain uses TRBV2 with TRBJ1-1; D is ambiguous. Germline V gives CDR1 SNHLY, CDR2 FYNNEI. The CDR3 spans 14 residues. Trimming cost V 0 bases and J 4 bases, with 9 bases left between them.

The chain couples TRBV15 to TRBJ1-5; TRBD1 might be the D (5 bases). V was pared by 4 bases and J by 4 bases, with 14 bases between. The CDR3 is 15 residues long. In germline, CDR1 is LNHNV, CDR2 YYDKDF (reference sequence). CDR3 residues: CATSTRRGSNQPQHF. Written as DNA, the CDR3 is TGTGCCACCAGCACCCGGCGGGGGAGTAATCAGCCCCAGCATTTT.

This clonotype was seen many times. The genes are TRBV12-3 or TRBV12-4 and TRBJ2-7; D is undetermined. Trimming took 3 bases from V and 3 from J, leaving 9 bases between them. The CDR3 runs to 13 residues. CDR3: CASSFGMGYEQYF. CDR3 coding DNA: TGTGCCAGCAGTTTTGGGATGGGCTACGAGCAGTACTTC.

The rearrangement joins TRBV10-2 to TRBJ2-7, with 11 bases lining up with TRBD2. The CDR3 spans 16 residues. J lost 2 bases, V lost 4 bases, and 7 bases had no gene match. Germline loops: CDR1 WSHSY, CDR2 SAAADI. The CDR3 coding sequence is TGCGCCAGCAGTGGTCCCTCACTAGCGGGGGCCTACGAGCAGTACTTC. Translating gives CASSGPSLAGAYEQYF.

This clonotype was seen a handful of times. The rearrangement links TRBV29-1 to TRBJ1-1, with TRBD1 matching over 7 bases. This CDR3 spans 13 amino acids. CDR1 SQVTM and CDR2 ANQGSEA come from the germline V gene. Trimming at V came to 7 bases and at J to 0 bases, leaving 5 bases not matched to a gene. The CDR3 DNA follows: TGCAGCGCTGCGGGACAGATGAACACTGAAGCTTTCTTT. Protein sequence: CSAAGQMNTEAFF.

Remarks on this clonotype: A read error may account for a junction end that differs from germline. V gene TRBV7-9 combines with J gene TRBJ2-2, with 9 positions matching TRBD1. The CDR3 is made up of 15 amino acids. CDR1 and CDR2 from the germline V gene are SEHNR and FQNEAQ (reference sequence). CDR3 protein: CTSSPLDRGNGELFF. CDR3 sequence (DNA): TGTACCAGCAGCCCCCTGGACAGGGGTAACGGGGAGCTGTTTTTT.

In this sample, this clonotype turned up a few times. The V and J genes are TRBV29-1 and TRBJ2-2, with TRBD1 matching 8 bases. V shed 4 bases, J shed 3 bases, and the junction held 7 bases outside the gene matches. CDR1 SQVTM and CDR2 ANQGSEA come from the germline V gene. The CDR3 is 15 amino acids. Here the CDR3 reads CSVGTPGGYTGELFF. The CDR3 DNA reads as TGCAGCGTTGGAACCCCAGGGGGCTACACCGGGGAGCTGTTTTTT.